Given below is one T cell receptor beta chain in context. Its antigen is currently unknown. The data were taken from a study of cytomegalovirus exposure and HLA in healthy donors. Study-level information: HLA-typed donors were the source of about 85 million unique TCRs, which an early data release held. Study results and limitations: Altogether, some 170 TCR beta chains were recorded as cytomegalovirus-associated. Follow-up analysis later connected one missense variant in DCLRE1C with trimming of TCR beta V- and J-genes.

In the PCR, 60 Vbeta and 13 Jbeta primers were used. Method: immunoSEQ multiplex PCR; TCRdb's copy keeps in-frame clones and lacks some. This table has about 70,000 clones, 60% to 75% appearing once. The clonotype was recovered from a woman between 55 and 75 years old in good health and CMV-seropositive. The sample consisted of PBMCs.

The CDR3 DNA follows: TGTGCCAGCAGCTTAAGCGGGGGCGGAAACACCATATATTTT. Its protein is CASSLSGGGNTIYF. The chain uses TRBV7-3 and TRBJ1-3; D is possibly TRBD1 (6 bases). V was pared by 1 base and J by 4 bases, with 8 bases between. Germline CDR1 SGHTA, CDR2 FQGTGA. The CDR3 loop spans 14 amino acids.